Listed below are T cell receptor beta chains from one sample, sequenced in a study of blood T cells in healthy people across ages. TCRdb re-called the 5' RACE reads through MiXCR, storing one row per CDR3 protein. The data show almost 800,000 distinct CDR3 sequences, with roughly 60% seen just once and approximately 20% held by the top ten. Sequencing used blood. The receptors come from a man aged 25-45 years in good health. Both conserved end residues are part of each CDR3. Each record gives: clone size, J gene, V gene, D gene, CDR3 protein, CDR3 DNA. The D gene is left open where the match is weak. Clone size is not always given. Where it is, it says once, few, many or a class for expanded clones.

abundance: -; j_gene: TRBJ2-3; v_gene: TRBV12-5; d_gene: -; CDR3aa: CASGTSLGKDTQYF; CDR3nt: TGTGCTAGTGGTACCTCTCTTGGGAAAGATACGCAGTATTTT
abundance: -; j_gene: TRBJ1-1; v_gene: TRBV29-1; d_gene: -; CDR3aa: CSVVQGRGTEAFF; CDR3nt: TGCAGCGTTGTCCAGGGCCGGGGCACTGAAGCTTTCTTT
abundance: -; j_gene: TRBJ2-2; v_gene: TRBV7-2; d_gene: TRBD2; CDR3aa: CASSFGGSVLGELFF; CDR3nt: TGTGCCAGCAGCTTCGGCGGGAGTGTTCTCGGGGAGCTGTTTTTT
abundance: -; j_gene: TRBJ2-5; v_gene: TRBV6-6; d_gene: -; CDR3aa: CASSSSLTGRVETQYF; CDR3nt: TGTGCCAGCAGTTCCTCTTTGACAGGGAGGGTAGAGACCCAGTACTTC
abundance: few; j_gene: TRBJ1-2; v_gene: TRBV7-2; d_gene: -; CDR3aa: CASSDTGSPTYGYTF; CDR3nt: TGTGCCAGCAGCGACACAGGGTCCCCAACCTATGGCTACACCTTC
abundance: few; j_gene: TRBJ2-7; v_gene: TRBV7-2; d_gene: TRBD2; CDR3aa: CASSATSGETYEQYF; CDR3nt: TGTGCCAGCAGCGCGACTAGCGGGGAGACCTACGAGCAGTACTTC
abundance: -; j_gene: TRBJ2-5; v_gene: TRBV20-1; d_gene: TRBD2; CDR3aa: CSARDYGGRNQETQYF; CDR3nt: TGCAGTGCTAGAGATTATGGCGGGAGAAACCAAGAGACCCAGTACTTC
abundance: -; j_gene: TRBJ2-1; v_gene: TRBV27; d_gene: TRBD2; CDR3aa: CASSYSGRAAEQFF; CDR3nt: TGTGCCAGCAGTTATAGCGGGAGGGCCGCTGAGCAGTTCTTC
abundance: -; j_gene: TRBJ2-7; v_gene: TRBV7-2; d_gene: TRBD1; CDR3aa: CASSPKGGTYEQYF; CDR3nt: TGTGCCAGCAGCCCAAAAGGGGGCACCTACGAGCAGTACTTC
abundance: -; j_gene: TRBJ2-3; v_gene: TRBV7-9; d_gene: -; CDR3aa: CASSWGWLDTQYF; CDR3nt: TGTGCCAGCAGCTGGGGGTGGTTAGATACGCAGTATTTT
abundance: -; j_gene: TRBJ2-3; v_gene: TRBV20-1; d_gene: -; CDR3aa: CSARGLALSRTDTQYF; CDR3nt: TGCAGTGCTAGAGGGTTAGCCCTTTCACGCACAGATACGCAGTATTTT
abundance: -; j_gene: TRBJ2-1; v_gene: TRBV4-2; d_gene: TRBD2; CDR3aa: CASSQVASGRGEQFF; CDR3nt: TGTGCCAGCAGCCAAGTTGCCAGCGGGAGGGGTGAGCAGTTCTTC
abundance: few; j_gene: TRBJ2-7; v_gene: TRBV27; d_gene: TRBD1; CDR3aa: CASSPWTGNEQYF; CDR3nt: TGTGCCAGCAGTCCCTGGACAGGGAACGAGCAGTACTTC
abundance: -; j_gene: TRBJ2-3; v_gene: TRBV29-1; d_gene: TRBD2; CDR3aa: CSVAGRAMSSTDTQYF; CDR3nt: TGCAGCGTGGCCGGGAGGGCCATGTCCTCGACAGATACGCAGTATTTT
abundance: -; j_gene: TRBJ1-1; v_gene: TRBV4-3; d_gene: -; CDR3aa: CASSQDIWAEGPAFF; CDR3nt: TGCGCCAGCAGCCAAGATATTTGGGCCGAAGGCCCAGCTTTCTTT
abundance: -; j_gene: TRBJ2-7; v_gene: TRBV28; d_gene: TRBD2; CDR3aa: CASGWRECLMCEQYF; CDR3nt: TGTGCCAGCGGTTGGCGGGAGTGCCTTATGTGCGAGCAGTACTTC
abundance: -; j_gene: TRBJ1-6; v_gene: TRBV4-1; d_gene: TRBD1; CDR3aa: CASSLTTGSNSPLHF; CDR3nt: TGCGCCAGCAGCCTCACGACAGGGAGTAATTCACCCCTCCACTTT
abundance: few; j_gene: TRBJ2-7; v_gene: TRBV29-1; d_gene: -; CDR3aa: CSGEFQYEQYF; CDR3nt: TGCAGCGGGGAGTTCCAGTACGAGCAGTACTTC
abundance: -; j_gene: TRBJ2-3; v_gene: TRBV6-5; d_gene: -; CDR3aa: CASVGGTDTQYF; CDR3nt: TGTGCCAGCGTCGGGGGCACAGATACGCAGTATTTT
abundance: -; j_gene: TRBJ1-2; v_gene: TRBV4-2; d_gene: -; CDR3aa: CASSQDFIGSTF; CDR3nt: TGTGCCAGCAGCCAAGATTTTATCGGATCCACCTTC
abundance: -; j_gene: TRBJ2-3; v_gene: TRBV7-3; d_gene: -; CDR3aa: CASSLRGGTTDTQYF; CDR3nt: TGTGCCAGCAGCTTGCGGGGCGGGACCACAGATACGCAGTATTTT
abundance: -; j_gene: TRBJ2-1; v_gene: TRBV16; d_gene: -; CDR3aa: CASSRVSLGNEQFF; CDR3nt: TGTGCCAGCAGCCGAGTATCCTTAGGCAATGAGCAGTTCTTC
abundance: -; j_gene: TRBJ1-2; v_gene: TRBV7-9; d_gene: TRBD1; CDR3aa: CASSTSTGGSYTF; CDR3nt: TGTGCCAGCAGCACGTCGACAGGGGGAAGCTACACCTTC
abundance: -; j_gene: TRBJ2-1; v_gene: TRBV9; d_gene: -; CDR3aa: CASSVSGNKGETQFF; CDR3nt: TGTGCCAGCAGCGTATCAGGGAATAAGGGGGAGACCCAGTTCTTC
abundance: few; j_gene: TRBJ2-4; v_gene: TRBV9; d_gene: -; CDR3aa: CASSVDPIDIQYF; CDR3nt: TGTGCCAGCAGCGTAGACCCGATAGACATTCAGTACTTC
abundance: -; j_gene: TRBJ2-1; v_gene: TRBV5-1; d_gene: -; CDR3aa: CASSLGDWVGEQFF; CDR3nt: TGCGCCAGCAGCCTGGGAGACTGGGTAGGTGAGCAGTTCTTC
abundance: -; j_gene: TRBJ2-5; v_gene: TRBV3-1; d_gene: TRBD2; CDR3aa: CASSRIRGGGQETQYF; CDR3nt: TGTGCCAGCAGCCGGATCCGTGGCGGGGGCCAAGAGACCCAGTACTTC
abundance: -; j_gene: TRBJ2-1; v_gene: TRBV6-5; d_gene: -; CDR3aa: CASSSTLAGVEQFF; CDR3nt: TGTGCCAGCAGTTCAACTTTGGCGGGTGTGGAGCAGTTCTTC
abundance: -; j_gene: TRBJ1-5; v_gene: TRBV4-2; d_gene: -; CDR3aa: CASSQESRGSSNQPQHF; CDR3nt: TGTGCCAGCAGCCAAGAATCGCGAGGTTCGAGCAATCAGCCCCAGCATTTT
abundance: few; j_gene: TRBJ1-5; v_gene: TRBV15; d_gene: -; CDR3aa: CATSRDWGQPQHF; CDR3nt: TGTGCCACCAGTAGAGATTGGGGTCAGCCCCAGCATTTT
abundance: -; j_gene: TRBJ2-4; v_gene: TRBV3-1; d_gene: -; CDR3aa: CASSEGAASAYIQYF; CDR3nt: TGTGCCAGCAGCGAAGGGGCAGCAAGTGCTTACATTCAGTACTTC
abundance: -; j_gene: TRBJ2-1; v_gene: TRBV7-2; d_gene: TRBD1; CDR3aa: CASSSPGQGHHRQFF; CDR3nt: TGTGCCAGCAGCTCACCGGGACAGGGCCATCATCGGCAGTTCTTC
abundance: -; j_gene: TRBJ2-7; v_gene: TRBV7-9; d_gene: TRBD1; CDR3aa: CASSLAPGQVYEQYF; CDR3nt: TGTGCCAGCAGCTTAGCACCGGGACAGGTCTACGAGCAGTACTTC